A selection of T cell receptor beta chains follows, all from one sample in a study of CD8 T cells in ankylosing spondylitis. TCRdb fed the 5' RACE reads into MiXCR, producing one record per CDR3 protein. The sample records fewer than 750,000 distinct CDR3 sequences, around 17% being singletons. Material: blood, either unsorted or a sorted T cell fraction (not recorded which). Receptor source: a male donor with ankylosing spondylitis. Both conserved end residues are part of each CDR3. The order of the fields is V gene, clone size, J gene, D gene, CDR3 DNA, CDR3 protein. A D gene is named only where the DNA matches it firmly. Only some rows state a clone size, as once, few, many or a class for expanded clones.

>TRBV6-2/TRBV6-3|many|TRBJ2-7|TRBD2
TGCGCCAGCAGTTATTCGGGGGGGACCTACGAGCAGTACTTC
CASSYSGGTYEQYF
>TRBV6-1|few|TRBJ2-7|TRBD2
TGTGCCAGCACCGGACTAGCGGCCTCCTACGAGCAGTACTTC
CASTGLAASYEQYF
>TRBV20-1|few|TRBJ2-3|TRBD2
TGCAGTGCCCCGAAGCGGGAGGGCACAGATACGCAGTATTTT
CSAPKREGTDTQYF
>TRBV6-6|NA|TRBJ2-7|NA
TGTGCCACCGGCACAGTCTCCTACGAGCAGTACTTC
CATGTVSYEQYF
>TRBV28|many|TRBJ2-3|NA
TGTGCCAGCAGTTTGGTGGGCGCTAGTACCTCAGATACGCAGTATTTT
CASSLVGASTSDTQYF
>TRBV5-1|few|TRBJ2-2|NA
TGCGCCAGCAGCTTCTCAGGGGAAACCGGGGAGCTGTTTTTT
CASSFSGETGELFF
>TRBV20-1|few|TRBJ1-6|NA
TGCAGTGCTAGAGGCACCCACAGTGATAATTCACCCCTCCACTTT
CSARGTHSDNSPLHF
>TRBV5-1|NA|TRBJ1-2|NA
TGCGCCAGCAGCTTGAATCTTCAGGGATCGGGCTATGGCTACACCTTC
CASSLNLQGSGYGYTF
>TRBV24-1|few|TRBJ2-7|NA
TGTGCCACCAGTGATGTCAGGGGCCACGAGCAGTACTTC
CATSDVRGHEQYF
>TRBV4-1|few|TRBJ2-2|TRBD1
TGCGCCAGCAGCCAAGCCACACCGACAGGGGCGAACACCGGGGAGCTGTTTTTT
CASSQATPTGANTGELFF
>TRBV6-2/TRBV6-3|many|TRBJ1-5|NA
TGTGCCAGCAGTTACGGGGGGGGCCCCAATCAGCCCCAGCATTTT
CASSYGGGPNQPQHF
>TRBV15|many|TRBJ1-5|NA
TGTGCCACCAGCAGAGATGGGTCACAAACTCAGCCCCAGCATTTT
CATSRDGSQTQPQHF
>TRBV7-9|NA|TRBJ1-4|TRBD1
TGTGCCAGCAGCTTAGGGGACAGGGAAGAAAAACTGTTTTTT
CASSLGDREEKLFF
>TRBV20-1|few|TRBJ1-5|NA
TGCAGTGCCCATGGGAGCAATCAGCCCCAGCATTTT
CSAHGSNQPQHF
>TRBV30|few|TRBJ2-5|NA
TGTGCCTGGACCCACCAAGAGACCCAGTACTTC
CAWTHQETQYF
>TRBV7-3|many|TRBJ2-1|NA
TGTGCCAGCAGCCCCACAGGAACCTACAATGAGCAGTTCTTC
CASSPTGTYNEQFF
>TRBV4-2|NA|TRBJ2-5|TRBD2
TGTGCCAGCAGCCAAGAGACTAGCGGGTTCCCCACTGAAGAGACCCAGTACTTC
CASSQETSGFPTEETQYF
>TRBV5-1|few|TRBJ1-1|NA
TGCGCCAGCAGCCACCGGGACGGTGAAGCTTTCTTT
CASSHRDGEAFF
>TRBV5-6|few|TRBJ2-7|TRBD2
TGTGCCAGCAGCTGGATGGGACTAGCGGGAGGACAATGGGAGCAGTACTTC
CASSWMGLAGGQWEQYF
>TRBV5-6|many|TRBJ2-7|TRBD1
TGTGCCAGCAGTCCCCCCAGGGGGAGTAGTTACGAGCAGTACTTC
CASSPPRGSSYEQYF
>TRBV5-1|few|TRBJ2-1|TRBD2
TGCGCCAGCAGCTTGATAGCGGGGTTTGGGGATGAGCAGTTCTTC
CASSLIAGFGDEQFF
>TRBV30|few|TRBJ2-7|NA
TGTGCCTGGAGTCCCCCAGGGTCCTACGAGCAGTACTTC
CAWSPPGSYEQYF
>TRBV10-3|NA|TRBJ2-1|TRBD1
TGTGCCATCAGTGTTAGACAGGGGGAAAATGAGCAGTTCTTC
CAISVRQGENEQFF
>TRBV7-9|few|TRBJ2-1|NA
TGTGCCAGCAGCTTACTTGGGGCGGCGGGAACCTACAATGAGCAGTTCTTC
CASSLLGAAGTYNEQFF
>TRBV12-3/TRBV12-4|NA|TRBJ1-1|NA
TGTGCCAGCAGTTACCCCCCGGGAGAGGCGAACACTGAAGCTTTCTTT
CASSYPPGEANTEAFF
>TRBV29-1|few|TRBJ1-2|NA
TGCAGCGTTGAAACAGGATCCAACTATGGCTACACCTTC
CSVETGSNYGYTF
>TRBV27|NA|TRBJ1-2|TRBD1
TGTGCCAGCAGTTTCCGGGACAGGCCCGCGAATGGCTACACCTTC
CASSFRDRPANGYTF
>TRBV5-1|NA|TRBJ2-3|NA
TGCGCCAGCAGCTTTTGGGGGGCCGAAGGTACAGATACGCAGTATTTT
CASSFWGAEGTDTQYF
>TRBV13|NA|TRBJ2-5|TRBD2
TGTGCCAGCAGCCTAAGGAAGACGGGACTAGCCCAAGAGACCCAGTACTTC
CASSLRKTGLAQETQYF
>TRBV7-3|NA|TRBJ2-1|NA
TGTGCCAGCAGCTTAGACGCACCAGGGCCCAACAATGAGCAGTTCTTC
CASSLDAPGPNNEQFF
>TRBV28|NA|TRBJ1-6|NA
TGTGCCAGCAGAGAAGCCGGGACCGAAAATTCACCCCTCCACTTT
CASREAGTENSPLHF
>TRBV7-8|NA|TRBJ2-3|TRBD2
TGTGCCAGCAGCCCACTAGCGGGAGGTGGGTCCACAGATACGCAGTATTTT
CASSPLAGGGSTDTQYF
>TRBV27|few|TRBJ1-2|NA
TGTGCCAGCTCCCTTAGGGGCCCGTCTAACTATGGCTACACCTTC
CASSLRGPSNYGYTF
>TRBV14|NA|TRBJ1-6|TRBD1
TGTGCCAGCAGCTCCCGACAGGGGATCAATTCACCCCTCCACTTT
CASSSRQGINSPLHF
>TRBV3-1|few|TRBJ2-1|TRBD1
TGTGCCAGCAGCCGGACAGGGGTACATGGTGAGCAGTTCTTC
CASSRTGVHGEQFF
>TRBV11-2|few|TRBJ2-1|NA
TGTGCCAGCAGTCACCCAGGGGAGGGTAATGAGCAGTTCTTC
CASSHPGEGNEQFF
>TRBV28|many|TRBJ1-3|NA
TGTGCCAGCAATTCTAGGGCAGGCCTTGGAAACACCATATATTTT
CASNSRAGLGNTIYF
>TRBV12-3/TRBV12-4|NA|TRBJ2-1|NA
TGTGCCAGCAGCCTACATGTGATGAATGAGCAGTTCTTC
CASSLHVMNEQFF
>TRBV28|NA|TRBJ2-3|TRBD2
TGTGCCAGCAGTTCCCCCCCCACTAGCGGGATTTCAGATACGCAGTATTTT
CASSSPPTSGISDTQYF
>TRBV11-3|few|TRBJ1-1|NA
TGTGCCAGCAGCCCGCTCGGGGCTCACACTGAAGCTTTCTTT
CASSPLGAHTEAFF
>TRBV12-3/TRBV12-4|many|TRBJ2-2|TRBD1
TGTGCCAGCAGTGAGAACAGGGGGCTTGACGGGGAGCTGTTTTTT
CASSENRGLDGELFF
>TRBV2|NA|TRBJ2-1|NA
TGTGCCAGCAGTGAAGCGCTTCGACTAGCCTACAATGAGCAGTTCTTC
CASSEALRLAYNEQFF
>TRBV28|many|TRBJ1-2|NA
TGTGCCAGCAGTTTGACAACTAACTATGGCTACACCTTC
CASSLTTNYGYTF
>TRBV27|NA|TRBJ2-2|NA
TGTGCCAGCAGTTTATCTCCACCTAGGAACACCGGGGAGCTGTTTTTT
CASSLSPPRNTGELFF
>TRBV20-1|many|TRBJ2-1|TRBD2
TGCAGTGCCCTAGGGACTAGAGGCTACAATGAGCAGTTCTTC
CSALGTRGYNEQFF
>TRBV28|NA|TRBJ1-6|NA
TGTGCCAGCAGAGAACTGGGGAGCTCCTATAATTCACCCCTCCACTTT
CASRELGSSYNSPLHF
>TRBV29-1|few|TRBJ1-2|TRBD1
TGCAGCGCCGGCGGGACAGGGGACTACACCTTC
CSAGGTGDYTF
>TRBV5-1|few|TRBJ2-3|NA
TGCGCCAGCAGCTCAGAATTTAGCACAGATACGCAGTATTTT
CASSSEFSTDTQYF
>TRBV27|NA|TRBJ2-3|TRBD1
TGTGCCAGCAGTCGCCGGGACAGGGGGCTAGTAGATACGCAGTATTTT
CASSRRDRGLVDTQYF
>TRBV4-1|NA|TRBJ2-1|TRBD2
TGCGCCAGCAGCCCCTCGGGAGCGGGGGGAAATGAGCAGTTCTTC
CASSPSGAGGNEQFF
>TRBV15|many|TRBJ1-2|TRBD1
TGTGCCACCAGCCCTACAGGGGCCTTGTATGGCTACACCTTC
CATSPTGALYGYTF
>TRBV9|few|TRBJ2-5|NA
TGTGCCATCCGTCGTAGGGCAGGCCAGTGGGGGACCGGGACCCAGTACTTC
CAIRRRAGQWGTGTQYF
>TRBV12-3/TRBV12-4|few|TRBJ1-1|TRBD1
TGTGCCAGCAGTGGGACAGGGTGGGATGAAGCTTTCTTT
CASSGTGWDEAFF
>TRBV6-2/TRBV6-3|NA|TRBJ1-1|NA
TGTGCCAGCAGTTTCGAGACAGTAAGCGAAGCTTTCTTT
CASSFETVSEAFF
>TRBV3-1|many|TRBJ1-6|NA
TGTGCCAGCAGCCAGGCACAAGGGGATTCACCCCTCCACTTT
CASSQAQGDSPLHF